One and the same sample provided the 19 T cell receptor beta chains below, sequenced in a study of Graves' ophthalmopathy and Graves' hyperthyroidism. Transcripts of RNA were the source for amplifying TCR beta CDR3 regions. RT-PCR in the first round used HTBI primers; a second-round multiplex PCR followed. TCRdb analysed the multiplex PCR reads with MiXCR anew, one entry per CDR3 protein. This sample has 500,000 to 700,000 distinct CDR3 sequences, with approximately 37% found just once. The sequencing input was peripheral blood or thyroid tissue (not recorded which). The receptors shown here come from an adult man with Graves' hyperthyroidism.

This clonotype was counted ten times or more. The rearrangement uses TRBV7-9 and TRBJ2-5; 9 bases agree with TRBD1. V gave up 5 bases and J gave up 6 bases; unmatched junction bases: 10. CDR3 size: 15 residues. The germline gives CDR1 SEHNR, CDR2 FQNEAQ (reference sequence). DNA of the CDR3: TGTGCCAGCAGCCCACGACAGGGGGGATTGCAGACCCAGTACTTC. Its translation is CASSPRQGGLQTQYF.

This clonotype was picked up a small number of times. The chain combines TRBV10-3 with TRBJ2-5; D possibly corresponds to TRBD1 (6 bases). V shed 10 bases and J shed 3 bases, with 24 bases lying between them. From germline, CDR1 is ENHRY and CDR2 SYGVKD. The CDR3 runs 16 residues. The CDR3 region is CASRPPGQAHEETQYF. CDR3 DNA sequence: TGTGCCAGCAGACCCCCGGGACAAGCGCACGAAGAGACCCAGTACTTC.

This clonotype was observed many times. The rearrangement joins TRBV14 to TRBJ1-4; possible D gene TRBD1, 5 bases. CDR1 is SGHDN and CDR2 is FVKESK in the germline V gene. The V end was cut by 4 bases, the J end by 8 bases, with 14 bases between. The CDR3 covers 14 residues. This chain's CDR3 is CASSPGGTGEKLFF. Here the CDR3 DNA reads TGTGCCAGCAGCCCCGGAGGGACGGGCGAAAAACTGTTTTTT. Complete variable domain (other parts from reference TRBV14 and TRBJ1-4): EAGVTQFPSHSVIEKGQTVTLRCDPISGHDNLYWYRRVMGKEIKFLLHFVKESKQDESGMPNNRFLAERTGGTYSTLKVQPAELEDSGVYFCASSPGGTGEKLFFGSGTQLSVL.

This clonotype was observed many times. This chain links TRBV7-2 with TRBJ2-7; the match to TRBD1 covers 8 bases. Trimming removed 1 base from V and 2 bases from J; junction bases left unmatched: 7. Germline V gene lookup returns CDR1 SGHTA and CDR2 FQGNSA. The CDR3 extends over 16 amino acids. This CDR3 is CASSLDGRTGTYEQYF. In nucleotides, the CDR3 is TGTGCCAGCAGCTTAGATGGCAGGACAGGGACCTACGAGCAGTACTTC.

The V call is TRBV10-3, the J call TRBJ2-7, with 11 bases that match TRBD1. With the DNA end fitting TRBJ2-1 better, the J assignment may be wrong. This CDR3 contains 16 residues. Germline CDR1 is ENHRY and CDR2 is SYGVKD. The chain's CDR3 is CASSETGTGGYNEQFF. CDR3 DNA: TGTGCCAGCAGCGAGACCGGGACAGGGGGCTACAATGAGCAGTTCTTC.

Ten or more counts support this clonotype. The chain employs TRBV9 and TRBJ1-4; unclear D gene. Germline CDR1 and CDR2: SGDLS and YYNGEE. Trimming shortened V by 2 bases and J by 0 bases, and 11 bases separated the two germline ends. The CDR3 is 16 amino acids. CDR3 loop: CASSVQPAATNEKLFF. The CDR3 DNA sequence: TGTGCCAGCAGCGTTCAGCCAGCAGCAACTAATGAAAAACTGTTTTTT. The full variable domain, rest sourced from reference TRBV9 and TRBJ1-4, is DSGVTQTPKHLITATGQRVTLRCSPRSGDLSVYWYQQSLDQGLQFLIQYYNGEERAKGNILERFSAQQFPDLHSELNLSSLELGDSALYFCASSVQPAATNEKLFFGSGTQLSVL.

The rearrangement uses TRBV5-6 and TRBJ1-2, with 9 bases fitting TRBD1. CDR1 and CDR2 from the germline V gene are SGHDT and YYEEEE. The CDR3 extends over 17 amino acids. V was clipped by 0 bases and J by 6 bases; unmatched bases: 12. The CDR3 here is CASSLAPGQGIRNGYTF. The CDR3 bases are TGTGCCAGCAGCTTGGCCCCGGGACAGGGAATACGGAATGGCTACACCTTC.

This clonotype was picked up many times. V gene TRBV5-8 combines with J gene TRBJ2-2; no firm D call. The CDR3 runs 14 residues. The V gene's germline CDR1 is SGHTS and CDR2 YDEGEE. Trimming removed 0 bases from V and 2 bases from J, with 5 bases in between. The CDR3 sequence: CASSLDPNTGELFF. Written as DNA, the CDR3 is TGTGCCAGCAGCTTGGATCCAAACACCGGGGAGCTGTTTTTT.

This clonotype was seen a few times. The chain's CDR3 is CASSRYRGGGSTGELFF. The CDR3 DNA reads TGTGCCAGCAGCCGCTATCGGGGTGGAGGGAGCACCGGGGAGCTGTTTTTT. The chain combines TRBV5-4 with TRBJ2-2; a possible D gene is TRBD2 (6 bases). The CDR3 has 17 residues. V was trimmed by 4 bases and J by 4 bases, leaving 20 bases between them. The germline gives CDR1 SGHNT, CDR2 YYREEE (reference sequence).

This clonotype was seen a handful of times. The genes are TRBV6-1 and TRBJ1-3; weak D call: TRBD1 (5 bases). Germline-derived CDR1 and CDR2 are MNHNS and SASEGT. V was clipped by 6 bases and J by 0 bases, with 21 bases between them. The CDR3 covers 18 residues. DNA of the CDR3: TGTGCCAGCAGGACAAGACAGAAGCCAATTCTCTCTGGAAACACCATATATTTT. Its protein is CASRTRQKPILSGNTIYF.

This clonotype has only a few counts. The chain uses TRBV9 and TRBJ1-4; 7 nucleotides agree with TRBD1. The CDR3 is made up of 15 amino acids. Germline lookup yields CDR1 SGDLS and CDR2 YYNGEE. V gave up 1 base and J gave up 5 bases; unmatched junction bases: 5. CDR3 nucleotides: TGTGCCAGCAGCGTAACCGGGACAGACAATGAAAAACTGTTTTTT. Translated, it gives CASSVTGTDNEKLFF.

The CDR3 region has the DNA TGCAGTGCTAGAGGACAGGGGGTCCCCCAAGAGACCCAGCATTTT. As protein: CSARGQGVPQETQHF. The chain has TRBV20-1 and TRBJ1-5; 9 nucleotides line up with TRBD1. There are 15 residues in the CDR3. V shed 1 base and J 11 bases; nucleotides not matched to a gene: 12. Germline CDR1 reads DFQATT; CDR2 reads SNEGSKA (reference sequence).

The chain uses TRBV29-1 and TRBJ1-1; unclear D gene. CDR3 length: 10 residues. With 4 bases removed from V and 8 bases from J, the gap between germline ends came to 8 bases. Germline values: CDR1 SQVTM, CDR2 ANQGSEA. DNA of the CDR3: TGCAGCGTTGTTTCGGGGGAAGCTTTCTTT. It encodes CSVVSGEAFF.

Regarding this clonotype: A much larger clone lies one base from this, so it may be a read error. The chain has TRBV7-9 and TRBJ1-1; 7 bases line up with TRBD1. The CDR3 consists of 14 residues. J was trimmed by 5 bases and V by 6 bases; bases with no gene match: 9. Germline CDR1 is SEHNR and CDR2 is FQNEAQ (reference sequence). The CDR3 coding sequence is TGTGCCAGCAGTCGAACAGGGGTGTGGACTGAAGCTTTCTTT. This sequence encodes CASSRTGVWTEAFF.

Points on this clonotype: Germline is not matched at one junction end, which may reflect a read error. This rearrangement joins TRBV5-1 to TRBJ1-1; D ambiguous. The CDR3 is 15 residues long. CDR1 and CDR2 (germline): SGHRS, YFSETQ. The CDR3, as DNA: TGTGCCAGCAGCGTAGGAGGTACTGGAAACACTGAAGCTTTCTTT. Residues: CASSVGGTGNTEAFF.

This clonotype was recorded a few times. CDR3 sequence: CASRVLANTGELFF. DNA for the CDR3: TGTGCCAGCAGGGTTCTAGCGAACACCGGGGAGCTGTTTTTT. V is TRBV3-1 and J is TRBJ2-2; D is unresolved. Germline V CDR1 and CDR2: LGHDT, YNNKEL (reference sequence). This CDR3 is built from 14 residues. Trimming removed 6 bases from V and 0 bases from J, with 8 bases in between.

The chain links TRBV24-1 to TRBJ1-1, with TRBD1 matching 9 bases. Per germline, CDR1 KGHDR and CDR2 SFDVKD. This CDR3 region has 15 residues. The J segment lost 1 base and the V segment lost 5 bases, leaving 4 bases of the junction unmatched. CDR3 in amino acids: CATSGSGQGNTEAFF. The CDR3 region has the DNA TGTGCCACCAGTGGGTCGGGACAGGGGAACACTGAAGCTTTCTTT.

This chain uses TRBV7-8 with TRBJ2-7, with D possibly being TRBD1 (6 bases). The CDR3 sequence is 15 residues long. CDR1 SGHVS and CDR2 FQNEAQ come from the germline V gene. Trimming pared 3 bases from V and 7 bases from J, leaving 19 bases between. The CDR3 DNA is TGTGCCAGCAGCTTCCCAGGGGTCCCAAGCGTTGAGCAGTACTTC. Its translation: CASSFPGVPSVEQYF.

This clonotype appeared many times. V usage is TRBV7-8 and J usage is TRBJ1-6; D remains unclear. Trimming took 2 bases from V and 8 from J, leaving 4 bases between them. Germline-derived CDR1 and CDR2 are SGHVS and FQNEAQ. The CDR3 consists of 12 residues. The CDR3 sequence is CASSLNDSPLHF. The CDR3 DNA reads as TGTGCCAGCAGCTTAAACGATTCACCCCTCCACTTT.